The 27 T cell receptor beta chains below come from one sample, sequenced in a study of beta chain features in type 1 diabetes. Their recognized antigens are unknown. Expressed TCRB transcripts were sequenced because the entire RNA isolate underwent reverse transcription. Using immunoSEQ multiplex PCR, the repertoire was profiled, and TCRdb retains in-frame clones only, with some absent. The sample lists around 170,000 clones, roughly 9% occurring once. Study observations and caveats: Researchers report that Type 1 diabetes patients had moderately but significantly shorter TCRB CDR3s across all four CD4+ subsets.

The specimen was central memory CD4+ T cells from blood. The source is a woman in her 30s with type 1 diabetes.

The chain has TRBV6-6 and TRBJ1-2, with a weak D call TRBD1 (5 bases). The V gene lost 6 bases and the J gene lost 2 bases, with 13 bases spanning the gap. CDR1 is MNHNY and CDR2 is SVGAGI in the germline V gene (reference sequence). The CDR3 covers 14 residues. CDR3 bases: TGTGCCAGCAGCTTCCTGACAGCGAACTATGGCTACACCTTC. Translating gives CASSFLTANYGYTF.

The chain couples TRBV28 to TRBJ1-4; a possible D gene is TRBD1 (6 bases). From germline, CDR1 is MDHEN and CDR2 SYDVKM. V gave up 2 bases and J gave up 7 bases, with 17 bases separating them. The length of the CDR3 is 16 residues. The CDR3 DNA follows: TGTGCCAGCAGTTTAGGCGGGGGCGCAGGTTTTGAAAAACTGTTTTTT. Translating gives CASSLGGGAGFEKLFF.

The CDR3 DNA sequence: TGTGCCAGCAGCCCAATCGGGAACACAGATACGCAGTATTTT. This gives the protein CASSPIGNTDTQYF. The V and J genes are TRBV14 and TRBJ2-3; D possibly corresponds to TRBD2 (5 bases). Germline V gene data show CDR1 as SGHDN and CDR2 as FVKESK. The CDR3 contains 14 residues. V was pared by 4 bases and J by 2 bases, with 10 bases between.

This clone came up a few times. The gene calls are TRBV6-6 and TRBJ1-1, with D unresolved. The V end was cut by 6 bases, the J end by 7 bases, with 15 bases between. CDR3 length: 13 amino acids. Germline V CDR1 and CDR2: MNHNY, SVGAGI (reference sequence). This CDR3 is CASSNDPEGEAFF. CDR3 nucleotides: TGTGCCAGCAGCAACGATCCTGAGGGTGAAGCTTTCTTT.

Notes on this clone: Other DNA sequences of this sample code for an identical CDR3. The CDR3 is CASSSRLAGSEQYF. CDR3 DNA: TGCGCCAGCAGCTCGCGACTAGCGGGATCCGAGCAGTACTTC. This chain connects TRBV5-1 to TRBJ2-7; 11 nucleotides line up with TRBD2. Germline CDR1 is SGHRS and CDR2 is YFSETQ. This CDR3 is 14 amino acids long. Unmatched junction bases numbered 5, after V lost 3 bases and J lost 6 bases.

This clone was observed a handful of times. This chain connects TRBV2 to TRBJ1-1; D gene unclear. Germline CDR1 SNHLY, CDR2 FYNNEI. V was shortened by 3 bases and J by 7 bases, with 12 bases between the two germline ends. The CDR3 is 13 amino acids. The CDR3 protein is CASSDAGLLEAFF. CDR3 sequence (DNA): TGTGCCAGCAGTGACGCTGGGCTCCTTGAAGCTTTCTTT.

This clone was seen a handful of times. The chain employs TRBV11-2 and TRBJ1-5; the D is unclear. Germline V gene data show CDR1 as SGHAT and CDR2 as FQNNGV. Trimming cost V 4 bases and J 2 bases, with 9 bases left between them. CDR3 size: 14 residues. This CDR3 is CASSWGGGNQPQHF. In DNA form, the CDR3 reads TGTGCCAGCAGCTGGGGAGGAGGCAATCAGCCCCAGCATTTT.

The chain employs TRBV5-1 and TRBJ2-1; 7 nucleotides match TRBD1. CDR1 SGHRS and CDR2 YFSETQ come from the germline V gene. There are 14 residues in the CDR3. V was pared by 4 bases and J by 8 bases, with 9 bases of the junction left unmatched. The CDR3 sequence is CASSEETGLYEQFF. The CDR3 nucleotides are TGCGCCAGCAGCGAAGAGACAGGGCTGTATGAGCAGTTCTTC.

The chain couples TRBV28 to TRBJ2-3; D is possibly TRBD2 (6 bases). This CDR3 spans 15 amino acids. Germline CDR1 MDHEN, CDR2 SYDVKM. V lost 3 bases to trimming and J lost 0 bases, with 10 bases between them. The CDR3 coding sequence is TGTGCCAGCAGTTTGAGTGGGACTAGCACAGATACGCAGTATTTT. Amino acid sequence: CASSLSGTSTDTQYF.

This clone came up many times. The rearrangement joins TRBV28 to TRBJ1-1, with 8 bases matching TRBD1. The V gene end was trimmed by 2 bases and the J gene end by 3 bases; junction bases not matched to a gene: 5. The CDR3 extends over 15 amino acids. Per the germline V gene, CDR1 is MDHEN and CDR2 is SYDVKM. DNA of the CDR3: TGTGCCAGCAGTTTAGGGGCAGGGGGCTACACTGAAGCTTTCTTT. This gives the protein CASSLGAGGYTEAFF.

This clone has a handful of counts. J is TRBJ1-4 and V is TRBV15; D is undetermined. The germline CDR1 and CDR2 sequences are LNHNV and YYDKDF (reference sequence). The CDR3 sequence is 14 residues long. The V gene lost 1 base and the J gene lost 7 bases, with 10 bases spanning the gap. As DNA, the CDR3 is TGTGCCACCAGCAGAGGGAGGCAAGGTGAAAAACTGTTTTTT. This sequence encodes CATSRGRQGEKLFF.

This clone was detected a few times. The V gene is TRBV5-1, the J gene TRBJ2-4; 8 bases map to TRBD1. The CDR3 runs 14 residues. The J segment lost 8 bases and the V segment lost 3 bases, leaving 7 bases of the junction unmatched. Germline assignment: CDR1 SGHRS and CDR2 YFSETQ. Here the CDR3 reads CASSSRQGRDIQYF. In DNA form, the CDR3 reads TGCGCCAGCAGCTCCCGACAGGGGAGAGACATTCAGTACTTC.

This clone has a handful of counts. The chain combines TRBV5-4 with TRBJ2-5; a weak D match, TRBD1 (6 bases). V was pared by 8 bases and J by 0 bases, with 11 bases between. The CDR3 is 13 amino acids. Germline values: CDR1 SGHNT, CDR2 YYREEE (reference sequence). The CDR3 sequence: CASQTGNQETQYF. Here the CDR3 DNA reads TGTGCCAGTCAAACAGGGAACCAAGAGACCCAGTACTTC.

The chain is built from TRBV30 and TRBJ1-2; maybe TRBD1 (5 bases). Trimming took 4 bases from V and 3 from J, leaving 12 bases between them. The V gene's germline CDR1 is GTSNPN and CDR2 SVGIG (reference sequence). The CDR3 has 13 amino acids. CDR3 in DNA: TGTGCCTGGAACCCGGGGGTGGACTATGGCTACACCTTC. Amino acids: CAWNPGVDYGYTF.

J is TRBJ1-1 and V is TRBV7-3; D is uncertain. The CDR3 covers 15 residues. Germline lookup yields CDR1 SGHTA and CDR2 FQGTGA. The V end lost 2 bases, the J end lost 9 bases, and 19 bases lay between the germline ends. Here the CDR3 reads CASSLSSSRSGQAFF. DNA for the CDR3: TGTGCCAGCAGCTTATCAAGTTCCAGGTCTGGTCAAGCTTTCTTT.

The rearrangement uses TRBV5-6 and TRBJ2-6, with TRBD2 as a possible D gene (6 bases). CDR3 length: 16 residues. V shed 4 bases and J shed 6 bases, with 17 bases lying between them. CDR1 SGHDT and CDR2 YYEEEE come from the germline V gene. CDR3 region: CASSGTAALEANVLTF. In nucleotides, the CDR3 is TGTGCCAGCAGCGGGACTGCAGCTCTGGAGGCCAACGTCCTGACTTTC.

This clone has more than one count but fewer than ten. The rearrangement joins TRBV7-9 to TRBJ2-1, with D maybe TRBD2 (5 bases). The CDR3 runs 17 residues. V shed 5 bases and J shed 6 bases, with 23 bases lying between them. Germline loops: CDR1 SEHNR, CDR2 FQNEAQ (reference sequence). CDR3 DNA sequence: TGTGCCAGCAGCAGCTTCGCGACGGGTGCGGGCGCCAATGAGCAGTTCTTC. Its translation is CASSSFATGAGANEQFF.

The chain couples TRBV15 to TRBJ2-6, with D tentatively TRBD2 (5 bases). The germline V gene has CDR1 LNHNV and CDR2 YYDKDF (reference sequence). V lost 0 bases, J lost 2 bases, and 8 bases lay in between. The CDR3 length is 16 residues. The CDR3 protein is CATSRELVTGANVLTF. The CDR3 nucleotides read TGTGCCACCAGCAGAGAACTAGTAACTGGGGCCAACGTCCTGACTTTC.

This clone was counted a few times. The V call is TRBV4-1, the J call TRBJ2-7; 8 bases line up with TRBD1. There are 16 residues in the CDR3. V shed 4 bases and J 6 bases; nucleotides not matched to a gene: 14. Germline V gives CDR1 MGHRA, CDR2 YSYEKL. For the CDR3, the DNA is TGCGCCAGCAGCCCCTCACATGACAGGGGAGGAAGCGAGCAGTACTTC. This translates into CASSPSHDRGGSEQYF.

This clone turned up a few times. The chain couples TRBV19 to TRBJ2-6, with D unclear. Trimming took off 3 bases at V and 1 base at J, with 13 bases between the two ends. The CDR3 covers 17 residues. The germline V gene has CDR1 LNHDA and CDR2 SQIVND (reference sequence). The CDR3 DNA reads as TGTGCCAGTAGTATTGGCAGTGCAATGTCTGGGGCCAACGTCCTGACTTTC. Translating it yields CASSIGSAMSGANVLTF.

The rearrangement links TRBV6-5 to TRBJ2-3; 7 bases line up with TRBD1. Trimming cost V 4 bases and J 2 bases; bases outside gene matches: 6. CDR1 is MNHEY, CDR2 SVGAGI, per germline. This CDR3 is built from 15 residues. The CDR3 sequence is CASSLDGTATDTQYF. In DNA form, the CDR3 reads TGTGCCAGCAGTTTAGATGGGACAGCCACAGATACGCAGTATTTT.

A remark on this clone: Possible read error: a much larger clone is one base away. The genes are TRBV4-2 and TRBJ2-7; tentatively, D is TRBD2 (6 bases). CDR1 and CDR2 (germline): LGHNA, YNFKEQ. Trimming took off 0 bases at V and 13 bases at J, with 16 bases between the two ends. CDR3 length equals 13 residues. The CDR3 here is CASSQESGLPPYF. The DNA for the CDR3 is TGTGCCAGCAGCCAAGAGTCGGGACTGCCTCCTTACTTC.

This chain uses TRBV5-1 with TRBJ1-1; D is unclear. Deletions cut 4 bases from V and 5 bases from J, with 15 bases between. The length of the CDR3 is 14 residues. Germline loops: CDR1 SGHRS, CDR2 YFSETQ. This chain's CDR3 is CASSPRRAGTEAFF. The CDR3 DNA reads TGCGCCAGCAGCCCCCGGCGCGCGGGGACTGAAGCTTTCTTT.

The chain carries TRBV29-1 and TRBJ2-3, with 7 bases fitting TRBD2. V lost 4 bases and J lost 2; bases outside the gene matches: 6. The CDR3 sequence is 14 residues long. CDR1 SQVTM and CDR2 ANQGSEA come from the germline V gene. The chain's CDR3 is CSVGRGSTTDTQYF. CDR3 coding DNA: TGCAGCGTTGGGCGCGGGAGCACCACAGATACGCAGTATTTT.

This clone was observed a few times. J is TRBJ2-1 and V is TRBV23-1; 9 nucleotides match TRBD1. TRBV23-1 is an ORF, and what it does is uncertain. V was clipped by 6 bases and J by 9 bases; unmatched bases: 9. This CDR3 region has 14 residues. The CDR3 DNA reads TGCGCCAGCAGCACGGGACAGGGAGGGTGTGAGCAGTTCTTC. Translating it yields CASSTGQGGCEQFF.

This clone was counted between two and nine times. The genes are TRBV30 and TRBJ1-3, with 8 bases fitting TRBD1. CDR3 length equals 15 residues. V shed 3 bases and J 4 bases; nucleotides not matched to a gene: 8. In germline, CDR1 is GTSNPN, CDR2 SVGIG (reference sequence). The CDR3 here is CAWSEFRDRGNTIYF. CDR3 nucleotides: TGTGCCTGGAGCGAATTCCGGGACAGGGGAAACACCATATATTTT.

The chain combines TRBV30 with TRBJ2-1, with 12 bases lining up with TRBD2. CDR1 is GTSNPN and CDR2 is SVGIG in the germline V gene (reference sequence). The J segment lost 3 bases and the V segment lost 4 bases, leaving 7 bases of the junction unmatched. The length of the CDR3 is 16 residues. The CDR3 spells CAWKDLAGGNYNEQFF. CDR3 DNA: TGTGCCTGGAAAGATCTAGCGGGAGGGAACTACAATGAGCAGTTCTTC.